This entry describes one T cell receptor (beta chain). Its cognate antigen has yet to be identified. Preparation of the library involved 5' RACE. Each TCR library was prepared from around 3,200 ng of total RNA. For each sample, cDNA synthesis was carried out in eight separate reactions using SMARTScribe reverse transcriptase. During cDNA synthesis, template switching was used to introduce unique molecular identifiers that contained a 6-nucleotide sample barcode. TCRalpha and TCRbeta cDNA was amplified by two nested PCRs of approximately 17 and 9 cycles, with bead purification after each PCR. Before amplification, cDNA was treated with uracil DNA-glycosylase and purified using the QIAquick PCR purification kit. In the second PCR, Illumina TruSeq-compatible adapters and sample-specific barcodes were added. Library quality and concentration were checked on TapeStation and Qubit, and libraries were pooled at approximately 5 ng each. Sequencing of pooled libraries was carried out on an Illumina HiSeq2500 single-index Rapid Run using 2 x 100 bp reads and custom sequencing primers. In the authors' own workflow: MiGEC version 1.2.6 was used for UMI-based consensus assembly to correct PCR and sequencing errors. V(D)J alignment, clonotype assembly and CDR3 extraction were performed with MiXCR version 2.1.1. Normalisation of gene usage, clonotype sharing and MAIT/NKT TCR abundance was achieved by analysing the top 1000, 10 000 and 20 000 clonotypes per sample. After downsampling to 27 000 UMIs, diversity was calculated as the inverse Simpson index using the vegan R package. Paired Mann-Whitney U tests on discordant twin pairs were used, with Benjamini-Hochberg multiple-testing correction. Each entry corresponds to one CDR3 protein sequence from reads that TCRdb reprocessed, and DNA is not given. The V and J calls and clone size come from TCRdb's table, not from the authors' own analysis. This sample's table has entries for a few hundred thousand distinct CDR3 sequences. The top ten hold 1.5% to 2% of the sample.

The sample is drawn from a study of monozygotic twins with inflammatory bowel disease (dated by TCRdb to the late 2010s). Concerning the study at large: The complete study included approximately 30 monozygotic twin pairs: 19 IBD-discordant Danish pairs and nine German pairs, of which four were IBD-concordant and five were IBD-discordant. The search for disease-associated traits relied mainly on comparing IBD patients with their genetically identical healthy co-twins within discordant pairs. Each individual had, on average, about 151 000 unique TCRalpha sequences and 181 000 unique TCRbeta sequences available for analysis.

What the work shows at the level of the full study, not this receptor alone: No difference in repertoire similarity was observed between concordant and discordant twins, possibly owing to limited statistical power. The analysis was unable to tell different T cell subtypes apart. Measured by the inverse Simpson index, TCRbeta repertoire diversity was lower in IBD patients than in their healthy co-twins. No single strong signal or clonotype linked to IBD turned up in the results, so the idea that one exists was not supported. Background noise and inter-individual variability may have been introduced into the repertoires by the differing immunosuppressive treatments among patients. IBD patients shared fewer clonotypes with other individuals than healthy twins did, most markedly in patients showing signs of disease activity.

Including the terminal cysteine and phenylalanine, the CDR3 comprises 16 residues. The nucleotide record is missing. Taken from the germline V gene (reference sequence), the CDR1 and CDR2 loops are SEHNR and FQNEAQ. From each donor, a roughly 2.5 ml peripheral blood sample was drawn into PAXgene tubes and stored at -80 degrees C. Total RNA was isolated from whole blood with the PAXgene blood miRNA kit on an automated QIAcube, without T cell sorting. Peripheral blood from monozygotic twin pairs, either concordant or discordant for inflammatory bowel disease, underwent deep TCRalpha and TCRbeta repertoire profiling that used unique molecular barcoding. Smoking habits were recorded for all twin pairs, and individuals were classified as current, former or never smokers.

The sample comprised blood. This TCR was sampled from a human donor with ulcerative colitis or Crohn's disease, or a healthy co-twin of an affected twin (not recorded which). The receptor chain draws on TRBV7-9 and TRBJ2-7; TCRdb selects TRBD2, and the lack of DNA leaves this call unchecked. The CDR3 here reads CASSLYSGGLTYEQYF.